This T cell receptor (beta chain) was sequenced during a study of T cell repertoires in ileal Crohn's disease. Study at large: At surgery, about 34% of patients smoked, with median disease duration approximately 8 years.

About this clone: Its matching antigen is unknown.

The time point was: inflamed ileum from the surgical specimen. Study findings and constraints: Every patient over 26.8% clonality showed endoscopic recurrence. Active smokers at surgery had more clonal expansions than non-smokers.

Using immunoSEQ multiplex PCR, the repertoire was profiled, and TCRdb retains in-frame clones only, with some absent. The sample shows roughly 10,000 clones, 80% to 90% of them seen only once. CDR1 is LGHNT and CDR2 is FRNRAP in the germline V gene. The CDR3 spans 15 residues. With 3 bases removed from V and 7 bases from J, the gap between germline ends came to 16 bases. The sequenced material came from ileal tissue. The receptor was derived from an adult with Crohn's disease. The chain uses TRBV12-5 and TRBJ2-1, with D tentatively TRBD2 (5 bases). CDR3 sequence (DNA): TGTGCTAGTGGTTTAGGACTCGCACTAAGAAATGAGCAGTTCTTC. Protein: CASGLGLALRNEQFF.